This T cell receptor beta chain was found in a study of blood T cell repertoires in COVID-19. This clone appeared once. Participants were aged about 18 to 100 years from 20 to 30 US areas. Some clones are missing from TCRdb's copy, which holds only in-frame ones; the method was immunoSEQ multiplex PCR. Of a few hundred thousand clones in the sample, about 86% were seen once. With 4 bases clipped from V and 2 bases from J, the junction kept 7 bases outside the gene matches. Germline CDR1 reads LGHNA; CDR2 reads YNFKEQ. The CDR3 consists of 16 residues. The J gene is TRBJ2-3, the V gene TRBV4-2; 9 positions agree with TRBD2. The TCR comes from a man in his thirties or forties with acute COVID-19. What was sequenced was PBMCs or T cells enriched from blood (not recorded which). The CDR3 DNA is TGTGCCAGCAGCCCAGTTAGCGGGGGAGACACAGATACGCAGTATTTT. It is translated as CASSPVSGGDTDTQYF.